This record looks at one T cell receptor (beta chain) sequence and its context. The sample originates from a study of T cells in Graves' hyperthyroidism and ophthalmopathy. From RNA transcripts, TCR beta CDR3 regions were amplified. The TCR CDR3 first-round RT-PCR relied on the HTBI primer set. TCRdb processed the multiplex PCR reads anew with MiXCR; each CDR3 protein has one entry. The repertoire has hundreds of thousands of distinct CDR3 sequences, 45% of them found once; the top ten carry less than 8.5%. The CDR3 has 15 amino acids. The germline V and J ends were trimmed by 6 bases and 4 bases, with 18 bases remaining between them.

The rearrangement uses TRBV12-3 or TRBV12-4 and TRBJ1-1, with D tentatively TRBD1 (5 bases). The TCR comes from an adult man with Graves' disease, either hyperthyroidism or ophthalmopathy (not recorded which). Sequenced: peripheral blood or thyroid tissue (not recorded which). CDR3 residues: CASSPTGQGGTEAFF. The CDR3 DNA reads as TGTGCCAGCAGCCCCACCGGCCAGGGCGGCACTGAAGCTTTCTTT.